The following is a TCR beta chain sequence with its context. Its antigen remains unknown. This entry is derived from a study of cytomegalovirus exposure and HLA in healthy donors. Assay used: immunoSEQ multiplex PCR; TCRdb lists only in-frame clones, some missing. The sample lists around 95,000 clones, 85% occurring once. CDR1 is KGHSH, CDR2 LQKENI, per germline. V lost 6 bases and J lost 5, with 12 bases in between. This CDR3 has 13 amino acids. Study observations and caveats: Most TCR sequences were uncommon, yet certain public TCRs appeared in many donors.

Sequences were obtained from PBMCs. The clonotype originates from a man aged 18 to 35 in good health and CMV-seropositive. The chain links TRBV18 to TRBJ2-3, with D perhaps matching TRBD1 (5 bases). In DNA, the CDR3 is TGTGCCAGCTCCCTAACAGGCAGAGATACGCAGTATTTT. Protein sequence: CASSLTGRDTQYF.